The present TCR beta chain was sequenced within a study of blood T cell repertoires in COVID-19. For the study at large: Samples representing acute and convalescent COVID-19 were sourced from the United States, Italy and Spain. In each case, the material was cDNA or gDNA derived from T cells, B-cell-depleted T cells, or PBMCs.

Under the authors' procedure: Amplification with reference gene primers provided the estimates of nucleated cell counts. The data were produced by immunoSEQ multiplex PCR, yet TCRdb's version contains in-frame clones alone and is incomplete. That table is the source of V, J and clone size, and D and trimming were worked out from the DNA. This sample has about 380,000 clones, with 85% found just once. What was sequenced was peripheral blood. The receptor comes from a woman aged 18-35 years with acute or convalescent COVID-19.

This CDR3 reads CASSESGQGLNWYEQYF. CDR3 DNA: TGTGCCAGCAGTGAATCGGGACAGGGTTTGAATTGGTACGAGCAGTACTTC. The rearrangement links TRBV2 to TRBJ2-7; the match to TRBD1 covers 9 bases. With V trimmed by 2 bases and J by 4 bases, 12 bases remained unmatched. The germline V gene has CDR1 SNHLY and CDR2 FYNNEI. The CDR3 extends over 17 amino acids.